The subject of this entry is one T cell receptor (beta chain). Its antigen is unidentified. V shed 4 bases and J 10 bases; nucleotides not matched to a gene: 15. Germline V gene data show CDR1 as GTSNPN and CDR2 as SVGIG (reference sequence). The CDR3 loop spans 17 amino acids. This record comes from a study of beta chain features in type 1 diabetes. Study results and caveats: Naive, central memory and regulatory TCRB repertoires appeared more similar among patients than healthy donors.

The whole isolated RNA underwent reverse transcription, so sequencing captured expressed TCRB transcripts. The repertoire was sequenced with immunoSEQ multiplex PCR; TCRdb's copy has only in-frame clones and lacks some. The sample has over 350,000 clones, about 15% seen once. Averaging around 120 mL, one heparinised blood draw came from each individual donor. Sorting of CD4+ naive, central memory, regulatory and stem cell-like memory cells was performed via CD45RO/CCR7/CD25/CD127/CD95/CD27. Sample: naive CD4+ T cells from blood. This TCR derives from a woman between 18 and 29 years old in good health. The chain links TRBV30 to TRBJ2-1, with TRBD2 matching over 14 bases. The CDR3, as DNA: TGTGCCTGGACGAGGGTTCTAGGACTAGCGGGAGGTAGGGAGCAGTTCTTC. This gives the protein CAWTRVLGLAGGREQFF.